This is a list of T cell receptor beta chains from one sample in a study of T cell repertoires in cytomegalovirus infection. MiXCR, applied by TCRdb to the reads, yields one record per CDR3 protein. The sample contains about 140,000 distinct CDR3 sequences, about 6.3% of which appear only once. The sequenced sample consisted of PBMCs. These receptors came from a human donor in good health (CMV status not recorded). Some clones in this sample may be carry-over from other donors' samples. The conserved cysteine and the conserved F or W are not part of the CDR3 here.

>TRBV7-2|TRBJ2-1
ASSRGRGGGGGYNEQF
>TRBV10-3|TRBJ2-2
AISDGGGLTGELF
>TRBV19|TRBJ2-7
ASSTARGSYEQY
>TRBV19|TRBJ2-2
ASKVGLLTGELF
>TRBV28|TRBJ1-4
ASSAPGPVGEKLF
>TRBV5-4|TRBJ2-5
ASSLAGTGETQY
>TRBV30|TRBJ2-7
AWSANMAEQY
>TRBV20-1|TRBJ2-6
SARAPGVGANVLT
>TRBV6-1|TRBJ1-5
ASSELAGGAGNQPQH
>TRBV25-1|TRBJ2-5
ASRDFGGEQETQY
>TRBV6-6|TRBJ2-3
ASSQQVSADTQY
>TRBV6-6|TRBJ1-5
ASSPQGWKGNQPQH
>TRBV7-2|TRBJ2-1
ASRKSPEF
>TRBV20-1|TRBJ2-5
SAPPVWGQETQY
>TRBV29-1|TRBJ2-3
SADPGQGTDTQY
>TRBV7-8|TRBJ1-2
ASSLARAGRLISYGYT
>TRBV12-5|TRBJ2-7
ASGLVLAAAMTYEQY
>TRBV7-6|TRBJ2-7
ASSLIADLRVQY
>TRBV19|TRBJ1-5
ASKGTVNQPQH